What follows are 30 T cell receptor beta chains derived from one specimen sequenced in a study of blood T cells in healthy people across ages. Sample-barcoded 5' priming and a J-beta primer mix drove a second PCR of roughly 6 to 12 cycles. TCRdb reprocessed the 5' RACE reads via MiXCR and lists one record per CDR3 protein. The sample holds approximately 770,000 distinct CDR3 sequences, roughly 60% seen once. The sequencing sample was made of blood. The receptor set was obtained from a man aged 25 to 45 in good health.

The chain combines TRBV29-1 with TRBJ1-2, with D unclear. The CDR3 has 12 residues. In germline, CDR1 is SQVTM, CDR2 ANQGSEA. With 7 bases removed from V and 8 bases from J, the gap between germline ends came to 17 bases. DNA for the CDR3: TGCAGCGCAACGGTGACAACGATAGGCTACACCTTC. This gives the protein CSATVTTIGYTF. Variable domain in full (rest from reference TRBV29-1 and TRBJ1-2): SAVISQKPSRDICQRGTSLTIQCQVDSQVTMMFWYRQQPGQSLTLIATANQGSEATYESGFVIDKFPISRPNLTFSTLTVSNMSPEDSSIYLCSATVTTIGYTFGSGTRLTVV.

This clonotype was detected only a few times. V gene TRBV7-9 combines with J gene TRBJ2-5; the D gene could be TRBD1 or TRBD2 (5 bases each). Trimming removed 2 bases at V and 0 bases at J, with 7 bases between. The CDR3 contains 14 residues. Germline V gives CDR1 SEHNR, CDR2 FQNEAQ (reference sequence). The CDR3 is CASSLPGHQETQYF. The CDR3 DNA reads TGTGCCAGCAGCTTACCGGGACACCAAGAGACCCAGTACTTC. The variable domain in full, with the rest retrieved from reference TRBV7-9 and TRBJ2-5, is DTGVSQNPRHKITKRGQNVTFRCDPISEHNRLYWYRQTLGQGPEFLTYFQNEAQLEKSRLLSDRFSAERPKGSFSTLEIQRTEQGDSAMYLCASSLPGHQETQYFGPGTRLLVL.

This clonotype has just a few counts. The CDR3 region has the DNA TGTGCCAGCGGGAAAAGGGCCTATTCTGGGGCCAACGTCCTGACTTTC. This gives the protein CASGKRAYSGANVLTF. The chain employs TRBV28 and TRBJ2-6; D not certain. Trimming removed 8 bases from V and 1 base from J, with 15 bases in between. The length of the CDR3 is 16 residues. CDR1 is MDHEN, CDR2 SYDVKM, per germline.

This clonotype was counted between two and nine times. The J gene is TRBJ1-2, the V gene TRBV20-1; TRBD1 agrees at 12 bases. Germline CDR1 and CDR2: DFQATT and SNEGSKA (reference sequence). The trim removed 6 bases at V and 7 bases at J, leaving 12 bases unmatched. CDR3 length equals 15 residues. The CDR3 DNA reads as TGCAGTGCCGGCCCTCCGGGACAGGGGGCAGGTGGCTACACCTTC. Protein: CSAGPPGQGAGGYTF.

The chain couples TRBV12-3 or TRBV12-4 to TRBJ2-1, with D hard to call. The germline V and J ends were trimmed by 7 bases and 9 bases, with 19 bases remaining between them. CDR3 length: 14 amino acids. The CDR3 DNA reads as TGTGCCAGCACCCTGTCGGGCGTCCTCCTTGAGCAGTTCTTC. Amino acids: CASTLSGVLLEQFF.

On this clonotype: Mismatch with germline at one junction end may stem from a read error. The chain's CDR3 is CASSLWEPTGEPFF. CDR3 coding DNA: TGCGCCAGCAGCTTGTGGGAGCCCACCGGGGAGCCGTTTTTT. The rearrangement joins TRBV5-1 to TRBJ2-2, with D maybe TRBD2 (5 bases). The CDR3 is 14 amino acids. Germline V gene lookup returns CDR1 SGHRS and CDR2 YFSETQ.

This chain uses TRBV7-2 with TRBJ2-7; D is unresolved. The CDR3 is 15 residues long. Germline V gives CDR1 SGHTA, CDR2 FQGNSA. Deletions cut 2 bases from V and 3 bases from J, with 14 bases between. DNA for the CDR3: TGTGCCAGCAGCTTATCCATCGATCCCGGCTACGAGCAGTACTTC. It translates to CASSLSIDPGYEQYF.

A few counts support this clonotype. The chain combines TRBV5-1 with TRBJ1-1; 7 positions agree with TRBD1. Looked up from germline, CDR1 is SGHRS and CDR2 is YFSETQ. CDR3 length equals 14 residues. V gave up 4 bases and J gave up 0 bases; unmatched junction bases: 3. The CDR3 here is CASSTGQLNTEAFF. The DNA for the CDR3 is TGCGCCAGCAGCACGGGACAGCTGAACACTGAAGCTTTCTTT.

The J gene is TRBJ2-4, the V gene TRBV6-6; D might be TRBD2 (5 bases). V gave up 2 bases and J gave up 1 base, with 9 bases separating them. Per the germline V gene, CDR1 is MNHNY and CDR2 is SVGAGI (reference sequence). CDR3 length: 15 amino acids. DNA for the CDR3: TGTGCCAGCAGTTACACTAGAACCGCCAAAAACATTCAGTACTTC. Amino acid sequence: CASSYTRTAKNIQYF.

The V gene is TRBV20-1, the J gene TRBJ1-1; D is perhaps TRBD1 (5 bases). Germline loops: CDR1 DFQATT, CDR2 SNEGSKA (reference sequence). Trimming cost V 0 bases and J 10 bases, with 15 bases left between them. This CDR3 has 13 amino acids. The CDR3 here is CSARDMIGGSAFF. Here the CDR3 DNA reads TGCAGTGCTAGAGACATGATCGGGGGATCAGCTTTCTTT.

The chain's CDR3 is CASESGLSYEQYF. The CDR3 bases are TGTGCCAGCGAAAGCGGACTCTCCTACGAGCAGTACTTC. The chain couples TRBV2 to TRBJ2-7, with D perhaps matching TRBD2 (5 bases). CDR1 and CDR2 from the germline V gene are SNHLY and FYNNEI. The CDR3 is 13 amino acids. With 8 bases removed from V and 0 bases from J, the gap between germline ends came to 11 bases.

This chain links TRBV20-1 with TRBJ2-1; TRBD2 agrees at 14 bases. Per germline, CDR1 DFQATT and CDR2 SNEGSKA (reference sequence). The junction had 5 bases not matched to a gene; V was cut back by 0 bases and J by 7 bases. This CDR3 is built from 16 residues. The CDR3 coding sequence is TGCAGTGCTAGAGATACCGGGACTAGCGGGGGTAATGAGCAGTTCTTC. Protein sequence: CSARDTGTSGGNEQFF.

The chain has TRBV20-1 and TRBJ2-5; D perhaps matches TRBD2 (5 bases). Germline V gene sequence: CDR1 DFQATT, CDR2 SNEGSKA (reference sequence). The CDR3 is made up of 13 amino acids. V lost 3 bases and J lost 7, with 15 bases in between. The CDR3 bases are TGCAGTGCTAGTTTCAACCGGGGTGGGACCCAGTACTTC. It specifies CSASFNRGGTQYF.

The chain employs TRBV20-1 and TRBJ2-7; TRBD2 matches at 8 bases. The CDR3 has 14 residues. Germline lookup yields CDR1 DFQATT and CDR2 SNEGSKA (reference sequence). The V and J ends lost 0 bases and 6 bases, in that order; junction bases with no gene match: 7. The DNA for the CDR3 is TGCAGTGCTAGAGACATGGCGGGAGGAAGCGAGCAGTACTTC. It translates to CSARDMAGGSEQYF.

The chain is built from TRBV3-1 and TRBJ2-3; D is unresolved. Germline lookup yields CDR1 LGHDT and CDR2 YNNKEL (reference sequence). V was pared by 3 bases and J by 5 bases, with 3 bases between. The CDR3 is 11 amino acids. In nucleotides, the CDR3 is TGTGCCAGCAGCCAGATAGATACGCAGTATTTT. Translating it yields CASSQIDTQYF.

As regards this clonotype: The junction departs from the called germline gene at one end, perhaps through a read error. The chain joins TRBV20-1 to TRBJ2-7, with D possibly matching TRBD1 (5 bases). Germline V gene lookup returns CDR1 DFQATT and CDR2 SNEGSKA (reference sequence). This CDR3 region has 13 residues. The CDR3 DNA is TGTAGTGCTAGGGGTCAAAACACCTACGAGCAGTACTTC. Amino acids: CSARGQNTYEQYF.

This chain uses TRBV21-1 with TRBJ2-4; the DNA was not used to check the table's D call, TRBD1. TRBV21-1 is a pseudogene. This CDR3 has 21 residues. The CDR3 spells CASIKKPAGGARFQAKNIQYF. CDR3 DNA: TGTGCCTCAATAAAAAAGCCAGCGGGGGGGGCGCGGTTCCAGGCCAAAAACATTCAGTACTTC.

Here the CDR3 reads CASTDRVEAFF. In DNA form, the CDR3 reads TGTGCCAGCACCGACAGGGTTGAAGCTTTCTTT. J is TRBJ1-1 and V is TRBV12-3 or TRBV12-4; 7 nucleotides agree with TRBD1. After removal of 7 bases from V and 7 bases from J, the junction contained 3 bases not matched to a gene. The CDR3 is 11 amino acids.

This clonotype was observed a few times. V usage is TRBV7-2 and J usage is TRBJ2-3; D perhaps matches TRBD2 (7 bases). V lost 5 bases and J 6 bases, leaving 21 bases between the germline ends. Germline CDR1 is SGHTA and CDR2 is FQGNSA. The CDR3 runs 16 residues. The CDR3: CASSLQGGGGWDTQYF. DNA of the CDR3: TGTGCCAGCAGCCTCCAGGGAGGGGGGGGTTGGGATACGCAGTATTTT.

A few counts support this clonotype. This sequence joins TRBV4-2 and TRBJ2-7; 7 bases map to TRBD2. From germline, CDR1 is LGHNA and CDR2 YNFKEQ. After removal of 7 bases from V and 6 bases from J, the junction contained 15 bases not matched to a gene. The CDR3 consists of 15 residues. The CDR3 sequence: CASTRGDDGGSEQYF. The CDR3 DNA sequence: TGTGCCAGCACCCGGGGGGACGATGGTGGCTCCGAGCAGTACTTC.

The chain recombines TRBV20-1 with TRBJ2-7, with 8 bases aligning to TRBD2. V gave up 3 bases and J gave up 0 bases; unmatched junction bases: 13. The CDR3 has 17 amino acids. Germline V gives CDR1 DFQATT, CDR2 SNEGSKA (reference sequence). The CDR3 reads CSARRVLAGLDSYEQYF. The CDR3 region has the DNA TGCAGTGCTAGGAGGGTTTTAGCGGGACTCGACTCCTACGAGCAGTACTTC.

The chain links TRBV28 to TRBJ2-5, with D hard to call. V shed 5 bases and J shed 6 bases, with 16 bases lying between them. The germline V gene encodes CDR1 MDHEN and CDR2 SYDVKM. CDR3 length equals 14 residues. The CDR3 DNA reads TGTGCCAGCAGTCCCCCCCCTCGAAGGAAGACCCAGTACTTC. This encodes CASSPPPRRKTQYF.

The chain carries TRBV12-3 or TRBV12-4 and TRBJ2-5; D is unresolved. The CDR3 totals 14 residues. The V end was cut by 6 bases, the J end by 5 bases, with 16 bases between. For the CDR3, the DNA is TGTGCCAGCAGCCTAATTGGGTTAGGCGAGACCCAGTACTTC. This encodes CASSLIGLGETQYF.

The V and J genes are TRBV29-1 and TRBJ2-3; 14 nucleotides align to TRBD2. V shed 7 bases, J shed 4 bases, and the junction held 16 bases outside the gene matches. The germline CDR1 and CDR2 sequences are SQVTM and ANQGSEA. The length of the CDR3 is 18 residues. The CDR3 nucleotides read TGCAGCGCCCACACCGTCCCGGGACTAGCGGGAGTGGCAGATACGCAGTATTTT. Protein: CSAHTVPGLAGVADTQYF.

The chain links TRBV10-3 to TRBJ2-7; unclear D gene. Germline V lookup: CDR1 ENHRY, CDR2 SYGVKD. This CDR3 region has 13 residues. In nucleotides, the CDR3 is TGTGCGACCAGTCGGCAGCTCCACTACGAGCAGTACTTC. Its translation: CATSRQLHYEQYF.

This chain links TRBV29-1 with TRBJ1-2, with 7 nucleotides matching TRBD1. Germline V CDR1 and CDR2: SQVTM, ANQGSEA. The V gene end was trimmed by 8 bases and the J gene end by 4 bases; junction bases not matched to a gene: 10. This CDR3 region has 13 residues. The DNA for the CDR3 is TGCAGCATAGAGGGGGCGTCCTCCTATGGCTACACCTTC. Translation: CSIEGASSYGYTF.

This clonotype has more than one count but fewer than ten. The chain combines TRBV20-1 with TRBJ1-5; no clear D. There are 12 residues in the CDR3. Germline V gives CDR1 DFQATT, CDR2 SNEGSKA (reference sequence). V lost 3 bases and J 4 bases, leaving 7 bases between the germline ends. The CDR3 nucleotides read TGCAGTGCTAGTTCCGTAAATCAGCCCCAGCATTTT. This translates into CSASSVNQPQHF.

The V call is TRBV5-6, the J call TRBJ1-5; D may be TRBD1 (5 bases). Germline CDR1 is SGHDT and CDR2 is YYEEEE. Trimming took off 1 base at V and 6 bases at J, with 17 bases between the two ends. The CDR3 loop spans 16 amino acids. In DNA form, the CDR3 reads TGTGCCAGCAGCTTGACACGAGGGTCAGGGATTCAGCCCCAGCATTTT. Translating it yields CASSLTRGSGIQPQHF. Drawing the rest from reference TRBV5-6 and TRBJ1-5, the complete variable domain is DAGVTQSPTHLIKTRGQQVTLRCSPKSGHDTVSWYQQALGQGPQFIFQYYEEEERQRGNFPDRFSGHQFPNYSSELNVNALLLGDSALYLCASSLTRGSGIQPQHFGDGTRLSIL.

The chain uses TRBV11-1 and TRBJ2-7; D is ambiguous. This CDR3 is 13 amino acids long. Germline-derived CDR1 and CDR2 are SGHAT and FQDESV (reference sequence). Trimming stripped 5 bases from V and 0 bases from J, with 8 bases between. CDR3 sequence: CASSRATSYEQYF. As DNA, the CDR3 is TGTGCCAGCAGCCGTGCTACCTCCTACGAGCAGTACTTC.

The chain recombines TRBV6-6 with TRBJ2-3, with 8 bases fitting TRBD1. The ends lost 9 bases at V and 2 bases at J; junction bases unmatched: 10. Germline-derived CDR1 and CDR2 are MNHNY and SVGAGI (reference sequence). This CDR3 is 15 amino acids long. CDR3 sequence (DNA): TGTGCCAGTCAACCGCAGGGGGCCCCCACAGATACGCAGTATTTT. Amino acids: CASQPQGAPTDTQYF.